The 29 T cell receptor beta chains below were found in one sample sequenced in a study of shared clonotypes between healthy human individuals. The repertoire was sequenced with immunoSEQ multiplex PCR; TCRdb's copy has only in-frame clones and lacks some. The table shows about 510,000 clones, with 90% to 97% occurring only once. The sample was naive CD4+ T cells sorted from blood. Noted subset: CD45RA+ positively selected. These receptors were obtained from a woman aged 30 to 39 in good health.

The chain links TRBV2 to TRBJ2-1; TRBD2 agrees at 11 bases. The V and J ends lost 6 bases and 8 bases, in that order; junction bases with no gene match: 9. The V gene's germline CDR1 is SNHLY and CDR2 FYNNEI. The CDR3 runs to 15 residues. The CDR3 spells CASSLRTSGFDEQFF. The CDR3 DNA reads TGTGCCAGCAGCTTAAGGACTAGCGGGTTCGATGAGCAGTTCTTC.

V and J are TRBV27 and TRBJ2-7; D is unclear. The CDR3 runs 15 residues. V was cut by 5 bases and J by 0 bases, with 14 bases left in between. Germline CDR1 MNHEY, CDR2 SMNVEV (reference sequence). CDR3 loop: CASSPIDRSSYEQYF. In DNA form, the CDR3 reads TGTGCCAGCAGTCCCATCGACCGGAGCTCCTACGAGCAGTACTTC.

The chain carries TRBV28 and TRBJ2-1; 9 bases agree with TRBD1. The germline V gene encodes CDR1 MDHEN and CDR2 SYDVKM. V dropped 6 bases and J dropped 6; count of bases not matched to a gene: 9. The length of the CDR3 is 15 residues. The CDR3 DNA is TGTGCCAGCAGAGACGGACAGGGGTGGGTCAATGAGCAGTTCTTC. Protein: CASRDGQGWVNEQFF.

The rearrangement joins TRBV4-1 to TRBJ1-5; TRBD1 agrees at 9 bases. This CDR3 has 15 residues. Germline V gives CDR1 MGHRA, CDR2 YSYEKL. Trimming took 3 bases from V and 7 from J; bases not matched to a gene: 7. The DNA for the CDR3 is TGCGCCAGCAGCCAGGGGACAGGGCTAAAGCAGCCCCAGCATTTT. Amino acids: CASSQGTGLKQPQHF.

The gene calls are TRBV10-1 and TRBJ2-7; 10 positions match TRBD2. The junction had 3 bases not matched to a gene; V was cut back by 3 bases and J by 1 base. The CDR3 runs to 15 residues. CDR1 and CDR2 from the germline V gene are WNHNN and SYGVQD (reference sequence). The CDR3 protein is CASSEGLAESYEQYF. CDR3 bases: TGCGCCAGCAGTGAAGGACTAGCGGAGTCCTACGAGCAGTACTTC.

The CDR3 DNA reads as TGTGCCACCAAAAGCGGGAGGGAGTACGAGCAGTACTTC. This codes for CATKSGREYEQYF. This rearrangement joins TRBV6-1 to TRBJ2-7; 10 bases map to TRBD2. The CDR3 has 13 residues. Losses at the gene ends were 10 bases for V and 4 bases for J; bases not matched to a gene: 7. Germline V gene lookup returns CDR1 MNHNS and CDR2 SASEGT.

Turning to this clone: This CDR3 is also generated by other DNA sequences in the sample. The V and J genes are TRBV28 and TRBJ2-3, with 9 bases aligning to TRBD2. CDR3 size: 15 residues. Germline CDR1 is MDHEN and CDR2 is SYDVKM. Trimming removed 2 bases from V and 3 bases from J; junction bases left unmatched: 3. This CDR3 reads CASSLAGGPTDTQYF. The CDR3, as DNA: TGTGCCAGCAGTTTAGCGGGAGGGCCTACAGATACGCAGTATTTT.

This rearrangement joins TRBV6-6 to TRBJ2-5; D remains unclear. This CDR3 contains 16 residues. Trimming removed 2 bases from V and 5 bases from J, with 18 bases in between. The germline V gene encodes CDR1 MNHNY and CDR2 SVGAGI (reference sequence). In nucleotides, the CDR3 is TGTGCCAGCAGTTACGGTGGCAGCCTCTTGGGGGAGACCCAGTACTTC. It translates to CASSYGGSLLGETQYF.

The V gene is TRBV29-1, the J gene TRBJ2-5; perhaps TRBD2 as D (5 bases). CDR3 length: 12 amino acids. V dropped 2 bases and J dropped 5 bases, with 9 bases sitting between them. CDR1 and CDR2 (germline): SQVTM, ANQGSEA. The CDR3 DNA is TGCAGCGTTGAACGGACTGGGGAGACCCAGTACTTC. Its translation is CSVERTGETQYF.

The chain is built from TRBV7-8 and TRBJ2-7; D is unclear. This CDR3 comprises 15 residues. Germline V lookup: CDR1 SGHVS, CDR2 FQNEAQ. Deletions cut 1 base from V and 0 bases from J, with 10 bases between. CDR3 in DNA: TGTGCCAGCAGCTTAGTTTCGGCAAACTCCTACGAGCAGTACTTC. Amino acid sequence: CASSLVSANSYEQYF.

The J gene is TRBJ1-1, the V gene TRBV19; TRBD1 matches 7 bases. From germline, CDR1 is LNHDA and CDR2 SQIVND (reference sequence). The CDR3 is 16 amino acids. Unmatched junction bases numbered 7, after V lost 0 bases and J lost 3 bases. In DNA form, the CDR3 reads TGTGCCAGTAGTATAGATCTGGCCAGGGGGGACACTGAAGCTTTCTTT. As protein: CASSIDLARGDTEAFF.

This clone was detected only once. The gene calls are TRBV5-1 and TRBJ1-2; TRBD1 agrees at 7 bases. The trim removed 8 bases at V and 8 bases at J, leaving 21 bases unmatched. This CDR3 spans 16 amino acids. Germline V lookup: CDR1 SGHRS, CDR2 YFSETQ. The CDR3 bases are TGCGCCAGTACTTATGGAGGGGGCATCCCTTTACTGGGCTACACCTTC. Translation: CASTYGGGIPLLGYTF.

This sequence joins TRBV28 and TRBJ2-2, with D possibly called TRBD1 or TRBD2 (5 bases each). V was cut by 5 bases and J by 3 bases, with 7 bases left in between. CDR3 length: 13 residues. CDR1 MDHEN and CDR2 SYDVKM come from the germline V gene. CDR3 amino acids: CASSGGYTGELFF. CDR3 DNA sequence: TGTGCCAGCAGTGGGGGATACACCGGGGAGCTGTTTTTT.

The V call is TRBV29-1, the J call TRBJ1-2; the D gene is possibly TRBD1 (5 bases). V was clipped by 3 bases and J by 6 bases, with 11 bases between them. The CDR3 runs 12 residues. CDR1 SQVTM and CDR2 ANQGSEA come from the germline V gene. The CDR3 sequence: CSVDQGWNGYTF. The CDR3 coding sequence is TGCAGCGTTGATCAGGGTTGGAATGGCTACACCTTC.

J is TRBJ2-3 and V is TRBV18, with 9 bases aligning to TRBD1. The CDR3 sequence is 16 residues long. In germline, CDR1 is KGHSH, CDR2 LQKENI. Trimming cost V 1 base and J 1 base; bases outside gene matches: 3. The CDR3 bases are TGTGCCAGCTCACCACTACAGGGGGCTGGCACAGATACGCAGTATTTT. Translating it yields CASSPLQGAGTDTQYF.

The V gene is TRBV10-3, the J gene TRBJ2-7; D is uncertain. V dropped 11 bases and J dropped 2 bases, with 19 bases sitting between them. In germline, CDR1 is ENHRY, CDR2 SYGVKD. There are 14 residues in the CDR3. CDR3 in amino acids: CALSVNPGPYEQYF. Written as DNA, the CDR3 is TGTGCCCTCTCAGTGAATCCGGGTCCCTACGAGCAGTACTTC.

This chain connects TRBV7-9 to TRBJ2-3; no clear D. The CDR3 is 16 amino acids. Germline V gene sequence: CDR1 SEHNR, CDR2 FQNEAQ (reference sequence). The V end was cut by 3 bases, the J end by 5 bases, with 18 bases between. The CDR3 DNA is TGTGCCAGCAGCTTCAACTCCCCTTTGACCAAAGATACGCAGTATTTT. Translation gives CASSFNSPLTKDTQYF.

The J gene is TRBJ1-2, the V gene TRBV28; no definite D call. CDR1 and CDR2 (germline): MDHEN, SYDVKM. The CDR3 runs 13 residues. Trimming pared 6 bases from V and 4 bases from J, leaving 12 bases between. The CDR3 reads CASRPLPVYGYTF. CDR3 bases: TGTGCCAGCAGACCACTTCCCGTCTATGGCTACACCTTC.

The chain has TRBV28 and TRBJ2-7; D uncertain. Germline values: CDR1 MDHEN, CDR2 SYDVKM. CDR3 length: 13 residues. Trimming stripped 5 bases from V and 2 bases from J, with 10 bases between. CDR3 nucleotide sequence: TGTGCCAGCAGTACCGGCCCCACCTACGAGCAGTACTTC. Its translation: CASSTGPTYEQYF.

The chain uses TRBV7-8 and TRBJ2-7; unclear D gene. Germline CDR1 and CDR2: SGHVS and FQNEAQ. The CDR3 sequence is 12 residues long. The ends were cut back, 8 bases at V and 0 bases at J, with 8 bases in the middle. The CDR3 sequence is CASVSGSYEQYF. For the CDR3, the DNA is TGTGCCAGCGTGTCGGGCTCCTACGAGCAGTACTTC. Filled out from reference TRBV7-8 and TRBJ2-7, the complete variable domain reads GAGVSQSPRYKVAKRGQDVALRCDPISGHVSLFWYQQALGQGPEFLTYFQNEAQLDKSGLPSDRFFAERPEGSVSTLKIQRTQQEDSAVYLCASVSGSYEQYFGPGTRLTVT.

V gene TRBV18 combines with J gene TRBJ2-7, with D possibly matching TRBD1 (5 bases). This CDR3 contains 15 residues. Trimming stripped 3 bases from V and 3 bases from J, with 15 bases between. Looked up from germline, CDR1 is KGHSH and CDR2 is LQKENI. The CDR3 region has the DNA TGTGCCAGCTCACCCCCAGGGCTGGGAAACTACGAGCAGTACTTC. This encodes CASSPPGLGNYEQYF.

The chain uses TRBV11-2 and TRBJ1-5, with 7 bases matching TRBD1. CDR1 and CDR2 (germline): SGHAT, FQNNGV. The J segment lost 1 base and the V segment lost 2 bases, leaving 5 bases of the junction unmatched. The CDR3 is 16 amino acids. CDR3: CASSLYRGRSNQPQHF. CDR3 coding DNA: TGTGCCAGCAGCTTATACAGGGGAAGGAGCAATCAGCCCCAGCATTTT.

Worth noting for this clone: Other DNA sequences of this sample code for an identical CDR3. The rearrangement joins TRBV19 to TRBJ2-6; a possible D gene is TRBD2 (5 bases). The CDR3 sequence is 16 residues long. Germline V gene lookup returns CDR1 LNHDA and CDR2 SQIVND (reference sequence). Trimming took 6 bases from V and 4 from J, leaving 16 bases between them. CDR3 DNA: TGTGCCAGTAGCACCCGGGGTCCGCCAGGGGCCAACGTCCTGACTTTC. Encoded protein: CASSTRGPPGANVLTF.

The rearrangement uses TRBV5-1 and TRBJ2-7; the D is unclear. Germline loops: CDR1 SGHRS, CDR2 YFSETQ. The length of the CDR3 is 11 residues. V was pared by 7 bases and J by 6 bases, with 11 bases between. CDR3 amino acids: CASAIHGEQYF. CDR3 bases: TGCGCCAGCGCCATACACGGCGAGCAGTACTTC. The variable domain in full, with the rest retrieved from reference TRBV5-1 and TRBJ2-7, is KAGVTQTPRYLIKTRGQQVTLSCSPISGHRSVSWYQQTPGQGLQFLFEYFSETQRNKGNFPGRFSGRQFSNSRSEMNVSTLELGDSALYLCASAIHGEQYFGPGTRLTVT.

The rearrangement links TRBV27 to TRBJ2-1; D perhaps matches TRBD2 (6 bases). The CDR3 extends over 15 amino acids. V lost 1 base, J lost 5 bases, and 12 bases lay in between. Germline assignment: CDR1 MNHEY and CDR2 SMNVEV (reference sequence). Here the CDR3 reads CASSLLKGRNNEQFF. The DNA of the CDR3 is TGTGCCAGCAGTTTATTAAAGGGGAGGAACAATGAGCAGTTCTTC.

The chain links TRBV5-8 to TRBJ1-4; no firm D call. The CDR3 spans 14 residues. V was pared by 0 bases and J by 4 bases, with 7 bases between. Germline loops: CDR1 SGHTS, CDR2 YDEGEE. CDR3: CASSLGQVNEKLFF. Here the CDR3 DNA reads TGTGCCAGCAGCTTGGGCCAGGTTAATGAAAAACTGTTTTTT.

A word on this clone: The sample has other DNA sequences that encode this CDR3 too. The chain couples TRBV28 to TRBJ1-1; D is perhaps TRBD1 (5 bases). Germline values: CDR1 MDHEN, CDR2 SYDVKM. Trimming cost V 5 bases and J 3 bases, with 7 bases left between them. The CDR3 has 12 amino acids. CDR3 coding DNA: TGTGCCAGCAGTAGGGGCTACACTGAAGCTTTCTTT. This gives the protein CASSRGYTEAFF.

DNA of the CDR3: TGTGCCAGCAGCCCCGACGGTGGGCGAAACACCGGGGAGCTGTTTTTT. Protein: CASSPDGGRNTGELFF. This chain connects TRBV11-3 to TRBJ2-2; no clear D. This CDR3 comprises 16 residues. V shed 5 bases and J shed 2 bases, with 15 bases lying between them. Per the germline V gene, CDR1 is SGHNT and CDR2 is YENEEA.

The chain links TRBV7-9 to TRBJ2-7, with D perhaps matching TRBD1 or TRBD2 (5 bases each). This CDR3 region has 15 residues. The germline V gene encodes CDR1 SEHNR and CDR2 FQNEAQ (reference sequence). Deletions cut 6 bases from V and 2 bases from J, with 17 bases between. The CDR3 reads CASSRHGDGTYEQYF. In nucleotides, the CDR3 is TGTGCCAGCAGTCGTCATGGGGACGGCACCTACGAGCAGTACTTC.